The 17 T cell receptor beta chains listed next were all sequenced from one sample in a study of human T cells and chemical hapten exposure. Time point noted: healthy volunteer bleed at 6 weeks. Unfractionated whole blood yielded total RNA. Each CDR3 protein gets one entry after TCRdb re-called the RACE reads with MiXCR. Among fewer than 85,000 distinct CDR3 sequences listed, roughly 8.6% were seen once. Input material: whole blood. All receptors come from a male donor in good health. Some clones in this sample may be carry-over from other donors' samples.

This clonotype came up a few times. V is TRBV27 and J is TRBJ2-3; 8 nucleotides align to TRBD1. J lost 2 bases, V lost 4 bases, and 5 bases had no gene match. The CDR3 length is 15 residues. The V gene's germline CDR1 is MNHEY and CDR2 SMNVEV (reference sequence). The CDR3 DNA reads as TGTGCCAGCAGTTGGAGGACAGGGTCCACAGATACGCAGTATTTT. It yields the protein CASSWRTGSTDTQYF.

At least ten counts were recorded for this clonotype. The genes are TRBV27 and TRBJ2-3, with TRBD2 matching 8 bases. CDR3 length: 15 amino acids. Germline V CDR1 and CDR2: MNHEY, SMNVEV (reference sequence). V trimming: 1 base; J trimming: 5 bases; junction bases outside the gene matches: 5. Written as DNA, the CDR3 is TGTGCCAGCAGTTTATACGGGAGGGCCCGAGATACGCAGTATTTT. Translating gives CASSLYGRARDTQYF.

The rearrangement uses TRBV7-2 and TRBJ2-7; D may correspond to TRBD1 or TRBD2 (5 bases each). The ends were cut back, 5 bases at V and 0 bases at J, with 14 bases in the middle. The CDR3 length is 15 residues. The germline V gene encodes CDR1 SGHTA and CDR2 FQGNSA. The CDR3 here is CASSARDEVSYEQYF. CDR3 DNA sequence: TGTGCCAGCAGCGCACGGGACGAAGTCTCCTACGAGCAGTACTTC. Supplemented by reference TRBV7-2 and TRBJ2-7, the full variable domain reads GAGVSQSPSNKVTEKGKDVELRCDPISGHTALYWYRQSLGQGLEFLIYFQGNSAPDKSGLPSDRFSAERTGGSVSTLTIQRTQQEDSAVYLCASSARDEVSYEQYFGPGTRLTVT.

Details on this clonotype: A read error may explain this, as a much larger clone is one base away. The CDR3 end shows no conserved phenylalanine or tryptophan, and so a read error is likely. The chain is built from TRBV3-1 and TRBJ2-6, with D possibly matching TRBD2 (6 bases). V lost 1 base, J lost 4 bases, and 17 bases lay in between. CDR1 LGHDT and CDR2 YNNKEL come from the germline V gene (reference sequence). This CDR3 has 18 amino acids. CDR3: CASSQVYLGGDGANVLTL. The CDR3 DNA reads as TGTGCCAGCAGCCAAGTCTACTTGGGGGGAGACGGGGCCAACGTCCTGACTCTC.

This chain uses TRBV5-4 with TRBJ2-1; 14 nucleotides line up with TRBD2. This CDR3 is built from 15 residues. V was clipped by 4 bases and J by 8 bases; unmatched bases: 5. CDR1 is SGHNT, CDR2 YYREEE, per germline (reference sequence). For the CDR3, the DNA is TGTGCCAGCAGCCAAAGACTAGCGGGGGGGGATGAGCAGTTCTTC. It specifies CASSQRLAGGDEQFF. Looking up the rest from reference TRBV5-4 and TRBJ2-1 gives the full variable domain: ETGVTQSPTHLIKTRGQQVTLRCSSQSGHNTVSWYQQALGQGPQFIFQYYREEENGRGNFPPRFSGLQFPNYSSELNVNALELDDSALYLCASSQRLAGGDEQFFGPGTRLTVL.

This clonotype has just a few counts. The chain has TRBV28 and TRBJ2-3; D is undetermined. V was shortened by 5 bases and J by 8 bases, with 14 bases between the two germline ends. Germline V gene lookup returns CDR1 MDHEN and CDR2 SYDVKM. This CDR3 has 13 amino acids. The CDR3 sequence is CASSPLKRPTQYF. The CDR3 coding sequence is TGTGCCAGCAGTCCACTTAAGAGACCTACGCAGTATTTT.

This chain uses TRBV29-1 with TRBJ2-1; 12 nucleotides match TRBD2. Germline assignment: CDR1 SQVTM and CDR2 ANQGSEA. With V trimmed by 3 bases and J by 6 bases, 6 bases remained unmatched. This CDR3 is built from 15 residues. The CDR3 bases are TGCAGCGTTGACGGACTAGCGGGACCCCCCAATGAGCAGTTCTTC. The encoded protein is CSVDGLAGPPNEQFF.

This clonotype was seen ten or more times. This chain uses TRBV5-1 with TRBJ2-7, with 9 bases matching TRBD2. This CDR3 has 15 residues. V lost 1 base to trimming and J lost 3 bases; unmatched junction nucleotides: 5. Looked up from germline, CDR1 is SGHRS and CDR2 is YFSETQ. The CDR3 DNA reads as TGCGCCAGCAGCTTGTCCGGCGGGAGGGGCTACGAGCAGTACTTC. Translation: CASSLSGGRGYEQYF. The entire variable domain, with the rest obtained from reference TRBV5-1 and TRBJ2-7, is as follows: KAGVTQTPRYLIKTRGQQVTLSCSPISGHRSVSWYQQTPGQGLQFLFEYFSETQRNKGNFPGRFSGRQFSNSRSEMNVSTLELGDSALYLCASSLSGGRGYEQYFGPGTRLTVT.

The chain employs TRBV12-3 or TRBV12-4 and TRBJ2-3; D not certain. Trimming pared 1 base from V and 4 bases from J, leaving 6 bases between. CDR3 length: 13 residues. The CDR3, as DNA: TGTGCCAGCAGTTTAGAAGGGCCAGATACGCAGTATTTT. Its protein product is CASSLEGPDTQYF.

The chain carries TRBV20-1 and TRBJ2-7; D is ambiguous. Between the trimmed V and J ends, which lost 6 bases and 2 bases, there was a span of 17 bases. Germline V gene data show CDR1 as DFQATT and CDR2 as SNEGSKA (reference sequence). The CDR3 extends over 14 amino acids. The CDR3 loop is CSARVPLGTYEQYF. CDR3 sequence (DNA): TGCAGTGCCCGGGTTCCCCTAGGAACCTACGAGCAGTACTTC.

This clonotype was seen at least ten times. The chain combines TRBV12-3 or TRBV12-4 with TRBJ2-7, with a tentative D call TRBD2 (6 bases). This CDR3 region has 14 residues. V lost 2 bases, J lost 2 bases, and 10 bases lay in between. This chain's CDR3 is CASSLSGGTYEQYF. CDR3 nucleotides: TGTGCCAGCAGTTTAAGTGGGGGGACCTACGAGCAGTACTTC.

The CDR3 DNA reads as TGTGCCAGCAGTGATTCCCTGGATAATTCACCCCTCCACTTT. Translated: CASSDSLDNSPLHF. V is TRBV2 and J is TRBJ1-6; no definite D call. The CDR3 has 14 residues. Trimming left V 3 bases short and J 5 bases short, with 8 bases between. Germline CDR1 is SNHLY and CDR2 is FYNNEI.

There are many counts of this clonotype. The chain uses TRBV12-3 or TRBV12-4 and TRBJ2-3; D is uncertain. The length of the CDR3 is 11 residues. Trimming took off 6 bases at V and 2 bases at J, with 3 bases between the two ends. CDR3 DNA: TGTGCCAGCAGCCTCACAGATACGCAGTATTTT. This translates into CASSLTDTQYF.

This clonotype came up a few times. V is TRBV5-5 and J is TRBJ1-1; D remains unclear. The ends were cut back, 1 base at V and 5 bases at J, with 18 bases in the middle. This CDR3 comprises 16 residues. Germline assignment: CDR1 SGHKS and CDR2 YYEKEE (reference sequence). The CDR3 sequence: CASSLRVLGRWTEAFF. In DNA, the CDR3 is TGTGCCAGCAGCTTGAGAGTTTTGGGGAGGTGGACTGAAGCTTTCTTT.

The DNA for the CDR3 is TGTGCCAGCAGTAAGGGGTTGGGCATTCAGTACTTC. It encodes CASSKGLGIQYF. This chain joins TRBV27 and TRBJ2-4; D possibly corresponds to TRBD1 (5 bases). Trimming pared 5 bases from V and 9 bases from J, leaving 11 bases between. CDR3 size: 12 residues. Looked up from germline, CDR1 is MNHEY and CDR2 is SMNVEV (reference sequence).

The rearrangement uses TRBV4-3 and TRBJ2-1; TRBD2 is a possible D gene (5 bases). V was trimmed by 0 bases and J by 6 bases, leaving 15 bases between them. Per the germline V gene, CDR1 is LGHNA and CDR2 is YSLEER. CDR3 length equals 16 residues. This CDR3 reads CASSQDWASPGNEQFF. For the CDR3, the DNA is TGCGCCAGCAGCCAAGATTGGGCTAGCCCTGGCAATGAGCAGTTCTTC.

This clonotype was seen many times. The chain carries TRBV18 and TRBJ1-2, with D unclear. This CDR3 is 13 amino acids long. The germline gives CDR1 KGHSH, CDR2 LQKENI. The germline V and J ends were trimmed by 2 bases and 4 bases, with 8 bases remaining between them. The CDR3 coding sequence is TGTGCCAGCTCACCAGATCCCATCTATGGCTACACCTTC. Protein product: CASSPDPIYGYTF.